The 32 T cell receptor beta chains in this list originate from one sample, sequenced in a study of blood T cell repertoires in COVID-19. Assay: immunoSEQ multiplex PCR; the TCRdb copy retains only in-frame clones and omits some. The table shows about 150,000 clones, with 65% to 90% occurring only once. Material: peripheral blood. Source of these receptors: a man between 65 and 79 years old with acute or convalescent COVID-19.

The gene calls are TRBV19 and TRBJ1-2; TRBD1 might be the D (5 bases). The CDR3 has 15 residues. Germline CDR1 is LNHDA and CDR2 is SQIVND (reference sequence). Deletions cut 0 bases from V and 8 bases from J, with 16 bases between. The CDR3 region has the DNA TGTGCCAGTAGTATAGATAAGGACACCACGGCAGGCTACACCTTC. It is translated as CASSIDKDTTAGYTF.

The rearrangement uses TRBV6-5 and TRBJ1-2, with D possibly matching TRBD1 (6 bases). Germline lookup yields CDR1 MNHEY and CDR2 SVGAGI. The length of the CDR3 is 14 residues. Deletions cut 6 bases from V and 3 bases from J, with 14 bases between. The DNA of the CDR3 is TGTGCCAGCAGCCCGAGACAGGACTACTATGGCTACACCTTC. Amino acid sequence: CASSPRQDYYGYTF.

The chain recombines TRBV9 with TRBJ1-1; D is uncertain. This CDR3 has 13 residues. Germline V gene data show CDR1 as SGDLS and CDR2 as YYNGEE. The V gene lost 2 bases and the J gene lost 2 bases, with 7 bases spanning the gap. The CDR3 reads CASSVGANTEAFF. The CDR3 DNA reads TGTGCCAGCAGCGTTGGAGCAAACACTGAAGCTTTCTTT.

V and J are TRBV19 and TRBJ2-1; the D gene is possibly TRBD2 (6 bases). Germline V lookup: CDR1 LNHDA, CDR2 SQIVND (reference sequence). V lost 8 bases and J 4 bases, leaving 15 bases between the germline ends. This CDR3 region has 14 residues. CDR3 residues: CASRGPGGYNEQFF. The DNA of the CDR3 is TGTGCCAGTCGAGGGCCTGGAGGGTACAATGAGCAGTTCTTC.

This chain joins TRBV18 and TRBJ2-7; TRBD2 matches at 8 bases. Losses at the gene ends were 3 bases for V and 1 base for J; bases not matched to a gene: 2. This CDR3 is built from 14 residues. The germline V gene encodes CDR1 KGHSH and CDR2 LQKENI. This CDR3 is CASSPTSASYEQYF. The CDR3, as DNA: TGTGCCAGCTCACCGACTAGCGCATCCTACGAGCAGTACTTC. The whole variable domain, filled in from reference TRBV18 and TRBJ2-7, reads NAGVMQNPRHLVRRRGQEARLRCSPMKGHSHVYWYRQLPEEGLKFMVYLQKENIIDESGMPKERFSAEFPKEGPSILRIQQVVRGDSAAYFCASSPTSASYEQYFGPGTRLTVT.

This chain joins TRBV7-9 and TRBJ2-6; weak D call: TRBD1 (5 bases). The V and J ends lost 5 bases and 3 bases respectively, with 14 bases between them. The CDR3 has 16 residues. CDR1 is SEHNR and CDR2 is FQNEAQ in the germline V gene (reference sequence). The chain's CDR3 is CASSPLTGGGANVLTF. Here the CDR3 DNA reads TGTGCCAGCAGCCCGCTTACAGGTGGTGGGGCCAACGTCCTGACTTTC.

The rearrangement links TRBV6-2 or TRBV6-3 to TRBJ2-1; 7 bases are a match to TRBD1. The CDR3 runs to 16 residues. Germline values: CDR1 MNHEY, CDR2 SVGEGT. Losses at the gene ends were 6 bases for V and 0 bases for J; bases not matched to a gene: 8. CDR3 coding DNA: TGTGCCAGCAGCTCGTATCGGGACAGCTCCTACAATGAGCAGTTCTTC. It is translated as CASSSYRDSSYNEQFF.

The chain has TRBV5-1 and TRBJ2-3; 7 bases match TRBD1. The trim removed 0 bases at V and 1 base at J, leaving 8 bases unmatched. Germline V gene sequence: CDR1 SGHRS, CDR2 YFSETQ. The CDR3 is 17 residues long. For the CDR3, the DNA is TGCGCCAGCAGCTTGGGGACCAGGGGGTGGGGCACAGATACGCAGTATTTT. Translation gives CASSLGTRGWGTDTQYF. The full variable domain, completed using reference TRBV5-1 and TRBJ2-3, is KAGVTQTPRYLIKTRGQQVTLSCSPISGHRSVSWYQQTPGQGLQFLFEYFSETQRNKGNFPGRFSGRQFSNSRSEMNVSTLELGDSALYLCASSLGTRGWGTDTQYFGPGTRLTVL.

This clone has only one observation. The chain is built from TRBV20-1 and TRBJ2-5; 9 nucleotides match TRBD1. The CDR3 is made up of 13 amino acids. Germline V gene data show CDR1 as DFQATT and CDR2 as SNEGSKA (reference sequence). Trimming cost V 3 bases and J 3 bases; bases outside gene matches: 2. The DNA of the CDR3 is TGCAGTGCTAGTGGGGACAGGGAAGAGACCCAGTACTTC. Translation gives CSASGDREETQYF.

This clone was found a few times. The chain recombines TRBV19 with TRBJ1-5; possibly TRBD1 for D (6 bases). Germline CDR1 reads LNHDA; CDR2 reads SQIVND (reference sequence). Trimming removed 5 bases at V and 7 bases at J, with 12 bases between. There are 13 residues in the CDR3. CDR3 sequence (DNA): TGTGCCAGTAGTTTACAGGGTTACCAGCCCCAGCATTTT. Its translation is CASSLQGYQPQHF.

The genes are TRBV3-1 (or the pseudogene TRBV3-2) and TRBJ1-2; D may be TRBD1 (5 bases). Looked up from germline, CDR1 is LGHDT and CDR2 is YNNKEL (reference sequence). Trimming shortened V by 2 bases and J by 7 bases, and 14 bases separated the two germline ends. The CDR3 consists of 14 residues. The CDR3 DNA follows: TGTGCCAGCAGCCAACCCCGGGGGAGGGGTGGCTACACCTTC. The encoded protein is CASSQPRGRGGYTF.

The genes are TRBV27 and TRBJ2-7; 10 bases agree with TRBD2. This CDR3 contains 17 residues. Germline V gene data show CDR1 as MNHEY and CDR2 as SMNVEV (reference sequence). Losses at the gene ends were 5 bases for V and 4 bases for J; bases not matched to a gene: 14. This chain's CDR3 is CASSSWTSGPSLYEQYF. DNA of the CDR3: TGTGCCAGCAGTAGCTGGACTAGCGGTCCCTCGTTGTACGAGCAGTACTTC.

DNA for the CDR3: TGTGCCAGCAGCTTCCGTCCCGGGACAGGGGACCACTATGGCTACACCTTC. This sequence encodes CASSFRPGTGDHYGYTF. The V call is TRBV9, the J call TRBJ1-2; 10 bases align to TRBD1. V trimming: 4 bases; J trimming: 3 bases; junction bases outside the gene matches: 12. In germline, CDR1 is SGDLS, CDR2 YYNGEE. This CDR3 is built from 17 residues.

This chain uses TRBV20-1 with TRBJ1-3; D gene ambiguous. The CDR3 contains 11 residues. Germline V lookup: CDR1 DFQATT, CDR2 SNEGSKA (reference sequence). Trimming left V 5 bases short and J 4 bases short, with 6 bases between. CDR3 amino acids: CSACRGNTIYF. In nucleotides, the CDR3 is TGCAGTGCTTGCAGAGGAAACACCATATATTTT.

On this clone: The junction differs from germline at one of its ends, possibly a read error. This sample also contains other DNA sequences that code for the same CDR3. The chain recombines TRBV27 with TRBJ1-2, with 8 bases aligning to TRBD1. This CDR3 has 14 residues. Germline assignment: CDR1 MNHEY and CDR2 SMNVEV (reference sequence). This CDR3 reads CASSLSTGGYGYTF. Here the CDR3 DNA reads TGTGCCAGCAGTCTATCCACAGGGGGCTATGGCTACACCTTC.

CDR3 nucleotides: TGTGCCAGCAGCGCACAGGGGGCCTCGGGTTATAGCAATCAGCCCCAGCATTTT. Its translation: CASSAQGASGYSNQPQHF. The chain couples TRBV6-2 or TRBV6-3 to TRBJ1-5; 9 positions match TRBD1. After removal of 6 bases from V and 0 bases from J, the junction contained 12 bases not matched to a gene. The CDR3 length is 18 residues. Germline V lookup: CDR1 MNHEY, CDR2 SVGEGT.

To note about this clone: The sample carries other DNA sequences with the same CDR3. V and J are TRBV27 and TRBJ2-7, with 8 bases aligning to TRBD2. J was trimmed by 0 bases and V by 2 bases; bases with no gene match: 3. Germline CDR1 reads MNHEY; CDR2 reads SMNVEV (reference sequence). The length of the CDR3 is 15 residues. CDR3 in amino acids: CASSLAGGPSYEQYF. The CDR3 DNA follows: TGTGCCAGCAGTTTAGCGGGAGGTCCCTCCTACGAGCAGTACTTC.

The chain employs TRBV29-1 and TRBJ2-5; 7 bases fit TRBD2. There are 12 residues in the CDR3. From germline, CDR1 is SQVTM and CDR2 ANQGSEA. Germline trimming cut 5 bases from V and 5 bases from J; bases unmatched to any gene: 5. This chain's CDR3 is CSVPGGMETQYF. CDR3 sequence (DNA): TGCAGCGTTCCCGGGGGGATGGAGACCCAGTACTTC.

This chain links TRBV6-6 with TRBJ1-4; no firm D call. The CDR3 contains 14 residues. The ends were cut back, 2 bases at V and 4 bases at J, with 8 bases in the middle. Germline V gives CDR1 MNHNY, CDR2 SVGAGI (reference sequence). The CDR3 sequence: CASSYGGINEKLFF. Here the CDR3 DNA reads TGTGCCAGCAGTTACGGAGGAATTAATGAAAAACTGTTTTTT.

The rearrangement uses TRBV27 and TRBJ2-3, with D tentatively TRBD2 (6 bases). Between the trimmed V and J ends, which lost 5 bases and 4 bases, there was a span of 16 bases. Germline values: CDR1 MNHEY, CDR2 SMNVEV (reference sequence). The CDR3 length is 15 residues. The CDR3 DNA sequence: TGTGCCAGCAGTCCACTAGCTCCCAGGGCAGATACGCAGTATTTT. Protein product: CASSPLAPRADTQYF.

The rearrangement joins TRBV5-5 to TRBJ1-4, with D unresolved. Trimming removed 3 bases at V and 4 bases at J, with 10 bases between. Germline V gene data show CDR1 as SGHKS and CDR2 as YYEKEE (reference sequence). This CDR3 region has 14 residues. In DNA, the CDR3 is TGTGCCAGCAGCTCCCGGAGAGATAATGAAAAACTGTTTTTT. Protein sequence: CASSSRRDNEKLFF.

The chain combines TRBV5-1 with TRBJ2-5; 7 nucleotides agree with TRBD2. Trimming at V came to 4 bases and at J to 4 bases, leaving 10 bases not matched to a gene. CDR3 length: 15 amino acids. The germline gives CDR1 SGHRS, CDR2 YFSETQ. The CDR3 loop reads CASSLRTSSGETQYF. The CDR3 region has the DNA TGCGCCAGCAGCCTGCGGACTAGTTCAGGAGAGACCCAGTACTTC.

The genes are TRBV14 and TRBJ1-1, with D maybe TRBD1 (6 bases). Germline assignment: CDR1 SGHDN and CDR2 FVKESK. V lost 4 bases and J lost 2, with 14 bases in between. The CDR3 runs 15 residues. The chain's CDR3 is CASSLSSGTNTEAFF. CDR3 sequence (DNA): TGTGCCAGCAGCCTTTCCTCCGGGACAAACACTGAAGCTTTCTTT.

J is TRBJ2-1 and V is TRBV4-3, with 11 bases lining up with TRBD2. V lost 9 bases to trimming and J lost 4 bases; unmatched junction nucleotides: 8. Germline V gene data show CDR1 as LGHNA and CDR2 as YSLEER. The CDR3 covers 15 residues. The CDR3 is CARWDGTSGYNEQFF. The CDR3 DNA sequence: TGCGCCAGGTGGGACGGGACTAGCGGTTACAATGAGCAGTTCTTC.

The chain combines TRBV19 with TRBJ2-1; 10 bases fit TRBD2. The CDR3 covers 15 residues. Germline trimming cut 2 bases from V and 3 bases from J; bases unmatched to any gene: 1. Germline V lookup: CDR1 LNHDA, CDR2 SQIVND (reference sequence). CDR3 nucleotides: TGTGCCAGTAGTATAACTAGCGGGAACTACAATGAGCAGTTCTTC. It yields the protein CASSITSGNYNEQFF.

V usage is TRBV28 and J usage is TRBJ1-5; D perhaps matches TRBD1 (6 bases). Trimming stripped 4 bases from V and 3 bases from J, with 19 bases between. This CDR3 is built from 17 residues. Germline V gives CDR1 MDHEN, CDR2 SYDVKM. The DNA of the CDR3 is TGTGCCAGCAGTTCGTCTCGTGGGGGCCAAATCAATCAGCCCCAGCATTTT. Its protein is CASSSSRGGQINQPQHF.

CDR3 in amino acids: CASSSDRGISGANVLTF. The CDR3 nucleotides are TGCGCCAGCAGCTCCGACAGGGGTATCTCTGGGGCCAACGTCCTGACTTTC. V is TRBV5-1 and J is TRBJ2-6, with 8 nucleotides matching TRBD1. This CDR3 has 17 amino acids. Germline V gene data show CDR1 as SGHRS and CDR2 as YFSETQ. V trimming: 3 bases; J trimming: 0 bases; junction bases outside the gene matches: 5. Full variable domain (missing parts from reference TRBV5-1 and TRBJ2-6): KAGVTQTPRYLIKTRGQQVTLSCSPISGHRSVSWYQQTPGQGLQFLFEYFSETQRNKGNFPGRFSGRQFSNSRSEMNVSTLELGDSALYLCASSSDRGISGANVLTFGAGSRLTVL.

The rearrangement links TRBV28 to TRBJ1-5; tentative D call: TRBD1 (6 bases). V shed 8 bases and J shed 0 bases, with 29 bases lying between them. The CDR3 totals 20 residues. Looked up from germline, CDR1 is MDHEN and CDR2 is SYDVKM. CDR3 nucleotides: TGTGCCAGCCAACCGGGACACTTCTCGAGCGGCCGATATAGCAATCAGCCCCAGCATTTT. It specifies CASQPGHFSSGRYSNQPQHF.

The rearrangement uses TRBV29-1 and TRBJ1-4; D is perhaps TRBD1 (5 bases). Germline CDR1 reads SQVTM; CDR2 reads ANQGSEA. V was cut by 7 bases and J by 5 bases, with 14 bases left in between. The CDR3 is 13 residues long. CDR3 residues: CSALDSRNEKLFF. Written as DNA, the CDR3 is TGCAGCGCCCTAGACAGTCGAAATGAAAAACTGTTTTTT.

The chain is built from TRBV4-2 and TRBJ2-3; the D gene is possibly TRBD2 (6 bases). Trimming stripped 4 bases from V and 4 bases from J, with 15 bases between. Germline CDR1 and CDR2: LGHNA and YNFKEQ. The CDR3 is made up of 15 amino acids. CDR3 amino acids: CASSLLAGWADTQYF. The CDR3 bases are TGTGCCAGCAGCCTCCTGGCGGGATGGGCAGATACGCAGTATTTT.

In this sample, this clone is medium-sized. V usage is TRBV5-4 and J usage is TRBJ2-7; 8 bases align to TRBD2. The junction had 15 bases not matched to a gene; V was cut back by 1 base and J by 6 bases. Germline V lookup: CDR1 SGHNT, CDR2 YYREEE (reference sequence). CDR3 length: 17 residues. The CDR3 region has the DNA TGTGCCAGCAGCTTGTTGGCTAGCGGGCGGTCTACGTCCGAGCAGTACTTC. Its translation is CASSLLASGRSTSEQYF.

J is TRBJ2-3 and V is TRBV27, with 13 bases matching TRBD2. With 5 bases clipped from V and 3 bases from J, the junction kept 5 bases outside the gene matches. Germline V gene lookup returns CDR1 MNHEY and CDR2 SMNVEV (reference sequence). The CDR3 has 16 amino acids. In DNA form, the CDR3 reads TGTGCCAGCAGTGCCCGGACTAGCGGGAGTACAGATACGCAGTATTTT. This gives the protein CASSARTSGSTDTQYF.